The 23 T cell receptor beta chains presented below share a single source sample, sequenced in a study of shared clonotypes between healthy human individuals. This table comes from immunoSEQ multiplex PCR, and its TCRdb copy is limited to in-frame clones, with some not included. This table holds roughly 2,300,000 clones, under 95% found once. The sequencing sample was made of naive CD4+ T cells from PBMCs. Subset denoted: CD45RA+ positively selected. The origin of the receptors is a man between 18 and 29 years old in good health. Some clones in this sample may be carry-over from other donors' samples.

The chain's CDR3 is CASSPMTSGSSYEQFF. The CDR3 DNA reads as TGCGCCAGCAGCCCGATGACTAGCGGGAGTTCTTATGAGCAGTTCTTC. V gene TRBV5-1 combines with J gene TRBJ2-1, with 12 bases fitting TRBD2. Losses at the gene ends were 4 bases for V and 8 bases for J; bases not matched to a gene: 10. The CDR3 is 16 amino acids. Germline CDR1 is SGHRS and CDR2 is YFSETQ.

The genes are TRBV19 and TRBJ1-1; no reliable D call. CDR1 is LNHDA and CDR2 is SQIVND in the germline V gene (reference sequence). This CDR3 has 14 amino acids. V shed 4 bases and J shed 4 bases, with 13 bases lying between them. The CDR3 DNA sequence: TGTGCCAGTAGTACAAACCGGGCCAGCACTGAAGCTTTCTTT. The encoded protein is CASSTNRASTEAFF.

The chain recombines TRBV9 with TRBJ1-4; 9 nucleotides line up with TRBD1. Per the germline V gene, CDR1 is SGDLS and CDR2 is YYNGEE. The V segment lost 4 bases and the J segment 6 bases; nucleotides outside the gene matches: 4. The CDR3 is 14 amino acids. As DNA, the CDR3 is TGTGCCAGCAGCATCCGGGACAGGGATGAAAAACTGTTTTTT. Its protein product is CASSIRDRDEKLFF.

The rearrangement links TRBV5-1 to TRBJ2-2, with 11 bases aligning to TRBD1. With V trimmed by 4 bases and J by 4 bases, 6 bases remained unmatched. This CDR3 has 16 residues. Germline V gene lookup returns CDR1 SGHRS and CDR2 YFSETQ. This CDR3 reads CASSPGTGGSTGELFF. CDR3 DNA sequence: TGCGCCAGCAGCCCGGGGACAGGGGGTAGCACCGGGGAGCTGTTTTTT. Filled out from reference TRBV5-1 and TRBJ2-2, the complete variable domain reads KAGVTQTPRYLIKTRGQQVTLSCSPISGHRSVSWYQQTPGQGLQFLFEYFSETQRNKGNFPGRFSGRQFSNSRSEMNVSTLELGDSALYLCASSPGTGGSTGELFFGEGSRLTVL.

The J gene is TRBJ2-1, the V gene TRBV4-2; 8 bases line up with TRBD2. V shed 4 bases and J 6 bases; nucleotides not matched to a gene: 17. CDR1 is LGHNA, CDR2 YNFKEQ, per germline. CDR3 length: 18 amino acids. DNA of the CDR3: TGTGCCAGCAGCCCCCCCAGCCCGGGGGGACTAGTCACCAATGAGCAGTTCTTC. Translating it yields CASSPPSPGGLVTNEQFF.

V usage is TRBV4-2 and J usage is TRBJ1-4; the D gene is possibly TRBD1 (5 bases). This CDR3 has 15 amino acids. Germline values: CDR1 LGHNA, CDR2 YNFKEQ. V was trimmed by 0 bases and J by 4 bases, leaving 9 bases between them. The CDR3 spells CASSQDAGYNEKLFF. DNA for the CDR3: TGTGCCAGCAGCCAAGATGCAGGGTATAATGAAAAACTGTTTTTT.

This chain links TRBV5-1 with TRBJ2-3, with D possibly being TRBD1 (5 bases). CDR1 and CDR2 from the germline V gene are SGHRS and YFSETQ. Trimming cost V 3 bases and J 4 bases, with 6 bases left between them. The CDR3 is 12 residues long. The CDR3 reads CASSWGADTQYF. CDR3 coding DNA: TGCGCCAGCAGCTGGGGCGCAGATACGCAGTATTTT.

The rearrangement joins TRBV19 to TRBJ1-5; the D is unclear. The CDR3 sequence is 13 residues long. Germline V gene sequence: CDR1 LNHDA, CDR2 SQIVND (reference sequence). V lost 6 bases, J lost 6 bases, and 12 bases lay in between. The CDR3 loop reads CASRSMVGQPQHF. The CDR3 region has the DNA TGTGCCAGTAGGTCTATGGTGGGTCAGCCCCAGCATTTT.

The sample holds one count of this clone. The CDR3 reads CSVVGEGYNEQFF. Here the CDR3 DNA reads TGCAGCGTTGTGGGGGAGGGATACAATGAGCAGTTCTTC. The rearrangement uses TRBV29-1 and TRBJ2-1, with 7 bases aligning to TRBD2. The CDR3 totals 13 residues. CDR1 is SQVTM and CDR2 is ANQGSEA in the germline V gene. J gave up 4 bases and V 4 bases, and 4 bases lay outside the gene matches.

This clone came up once. This chain connects TRBV6-5 to TRBJ1-6, with unresolved D. Germline CDR1 is MNHEY and CDR2 is SVGAGI. Between the trimmed V and J ends, which lost 2 bases and 5 bases, there was a span of 4 bases. There are 13 residues in the CDR3. The CDR3 DNA reads as TGTGCCAGCAGTTACCAGGATAATTCACCCCTCCACTTT. Translation gives CASSYQDNSPLHF.

Only one count was recorded for this clone. The chain employs TRBV5-6 and TRBJ2-1; 11 positions match TRBD2. Losses at the gene ends were 4 bases for V and 12 bases for J; bases not matched to a gene: 9. From germline, CDR1 is SGHDT and CDR2 YYEEEE. This CDR3 is built from 14 residues. The CDR3 loop reads CASSRLAGPLGQFF. CDR3 bases: TGTGCCAGCAGCCGACTAGCGGGACCCCTAGGGCAGTTCTTC.

The CDR3 loop reads CASGTGTGGLSEQFF. The CDR3 nucleotides read TGTGCTAGTGGAACCGGGACAGGGGGTCTCAGTGAGCAGTTCTTC. V and J are TRBV12-5 and TRBJ2-1; 11 nucleotides match TRBD1. Germline assignment: CDR1 LGHNT and CDR2 FRNRAP. The CDR3 consists of 15 residues. The junction had 10 bases not matched to a gene; V was cut back by 6 bases and J by 9 bases.

This clone was found once. This CDR3 is also generated by other DNA sequences in the sample. The CDR3 loop is CASSGQGGTEAFF. DNA of the CDR3: TGCGCCAGCAGTGGGCAGGGAGGGACTGAAGCTTTCTTT. The chain has TRBV5-1 and TRBJ1-1; possibly TRBD1 for D (5 bases). Germline loops: CDR1 SGHRS, CDR2 YFSETQ. V lost 5 bases and J lost 5, with 13 bases in between. The length of the CDR3 is 13 residues.

J is TRBJ2-7 and V is TRBV11-2; no definite D call. The CDR3 contains 15 residues. V was trimmed by 1 base and J by 4 bases, leaving 14 bases between them. Germline CDR1 reads SGHAT; CDR2 reads FQNNGV. The CDR3 nucleotides read TGTGCCAGCAGCTTAGCAAGGGTGGGGTGGTACGAGCAGTACTTC. As protein: CASSLARVGWYEQYF.

The V call is TRBV7-2, the J call TRBJ2-3; D might be TRBD1 (6 bases). Germline CDR1 SGHTA, CDR2 FQGNSA. Between the trimmed V and J ends, which lost 5 bases and 0 bases, there was a span of 12 bases. CDR3 length: 15 residues. The CDR3 DNA reads as TGTGCCAGCAGCCGAGGACAGTTCAGCACAGATACGCAGTATTTT. Translated, it gives CASSRGQFSTDTQYF.

The V and J genes are TRBV7-8 and TRBJ2-7; D uncertain. V lost 4 bases and J lost 3, with 16 bases in between. CDR3 length equals 15 residues. The V gene's germline CDR1 is SGHVS and CDR2 FQNEAQ. CDR3 in amino acids: CASSSRVGMYYEQYF. The CDR3 DNA follows: TGTGCCAGCAGCTCCCGGGTGGGTATGTACTACGAGCAGTACTTC.

This sequence joins TRBV19 and TRBJ2-5, with a tentative D call TRBD1 (5 bases). There are 13 residues in the CDR3. CDR1 and CDR2 (germline): LNHDA, SQIVND (reference sequence). V was cut by 5 bases and J by 4 bases, with 11 bases left in between. The DNA of the CDR3 is TGTGCCAGTAGTCCCGGCAGGGTAGAGACCCAGTACTTC. It encodes CASSPGRVETQYF.

This sequence joins TRBV2 and TRBJ1-5; D is uncertain. The CDR3 length is 13 residues. The germline V gene has CDR1 SNHLY and CDR2 FYNNEI. V dropped 2 bases and J dropped 4 bases, with 6 bases sitting between them. As DNA, the CDR3 is TGTGCCAGCAGTGAATGGGTGAATCAGCCCCAGCATTTT. Amino acids: CASSEWVNQPQHF. Using reference TRBV2 and TRBJ1-5 for the parts outside the CDR3, the full variable domain is EPEVTQTPSHQVTQMGQEVILRCVPISNHLYFYWYRQILGQKVEFLVSFYNNEISEKSEIFDDQFSVERPDGSNFTLKIRSTKLEDSAMYFCASSEWVNQPQHFGDGTRLSIL.

The chain recombines TRBV7-9 with TRBJ2-5, with unresolved D. The J call may be wrong; the DNA end is better matched by TRBJ2-7. CDR1 is SEHNR and CDR2 is FQNEAQ in the germline V gene (reference sequence). CDR3 size: 17 residues. The CDR3, as DNA: TGTGCCAGCAGCTTAGCGCGGTCTGACGGACCATCCTACGAGCAGTACTTC. Translation: CASSLARSDGPSYEQYF.

The CDR3 bases are TGTGCCAGCAGTGAGACGGACAGCTCCTACAATGAGCAGTTCTTC. It is translated as CASSETDSSYNEQFF. J is TRBJ2-1 and V is TRBV6-4; D possibly corresponds to TRBD1 (6 bases). Germline V gene data show CDR1 as MRHNA and CDR2 as SNTAGT. This CDR3 is 15 amino acids long. The germline V and J ends were trimmed by 3 bases and 0 bases, with 9 bases remaining between them.

The rearrangement links TRBV28 to TRBJ1-1; D is undetermined. Trimming stripped 6 bases from V and 4 bases from J, with 15 bases between. CDR3 length: 14 residues. Germline V CDR1 and CDR2: MDHEN, SYDVKM. CDR3 sequence: CASSEDGRRTEAFF. CDR3 DNA: TGTGCCAGCAGCGAGGACGGCAGGCGCACTGAAGCTTTCTTT.

The chain uses TRBV12-5 and TRBJ2-3, with TRBD2 identical over 13 bases. V gave up 0 bases and J gave up 4 bases; unmatched junction bases: 7. Germline CDR1 is LGHNT and CDR2 is FRNRAP. This CDR3 is built from 18 residues. The CDR3 bases are TGTGCTAGTGGTTTGGTACTAGCGGGAGGGTCGAGGGCAGATACGCAGTATTTT. Translating it yields CASGLVLAGGSRADTQYF.

V and J are TRBV18 and TRBJ2-5; the D is unclear. Germline V CDR1 and CDR2: KGHSH, LQKENI. Trimming shortened V by 3 bases and J by 0 bases, and 8 bases separated the two germline ends. This CDR3 spans 14 amino acids. The CDR3 here is CASSPRHYQETQYF. Here the CDR3 DNA reads TGTGCCAGCTCACCTAGGCATTACCAAGAGACCCAGTACTTC.